The 25 T cell receptor beta chains presented below share a single source sample, sequenced in a study of CD8 T cells in ankylosing spondylitis. Study-wide results and caveats: Made up of 7 to 9 highly homologous variants, a TCR beta motif appeared characteristic of ankylosing spondylitis blood.

MiXCR, run by TCRdb on the 5' RACE reads, gives a single entry per CDR3 protein. Here the sample spans approximately 400,000 distinct CDR3 sequences, roughly 25% being singletons. Antigen specificity for these receptors is unknown. Sequenced: blood, either unsorted or a sorted T cell fraction (not recorded which). These TCRs come from a male donor with ankylosing spondylitis.

This chain joins TRBV20-1 and TRBJ1-1; no clear D. The CDR3 contains 12 residues. The germline CDR1 and CDR2 sequences are DFQATT and SNEGSKA (reference sequence). CDR3 sequence (DNA): TGCAGCCCAACTCGGGAGAACACTGAAGCTTTCTTT. Encoded protein: CSPTRENTEAFF.

This chain joins TRBV7-8 and TRBJ1-2; 9 bases are a match to TRBD1. This CDR3 comprises 13 residues. Germline V gene sequence: CDR1 SGHVS, CDR2 FQNEAQ. V was pared by 2 bases and J by 7 bases, with 2 bases of the junction left unmatched. The CDR3 DNA reads as TGTGCCAGCAGCTTAACAGGGGGCATTGGCTACACCTTC. Its translation is CASSLTGGIGYTF.

The rearrangement uses TRBV20-1 and TRBJ1-2; D call uncertain. V was shortened by 4 bases and J by 3 bases, with 18 bases between the two germline ends. The CDR3 length is 15 residues. Germline loops: CDR1 DFQATT, CDR2 SNEGSKA (reference sequence). CDR3 in DNA: TGCAGTGCTACGGAATCTGGCTGGTCCGACTATGGCTACACCTTC. It translates to CSATESGWSDYGYTF.

This chain connects TRBV7-9 to TRBJ2-6; 9 nucleotides agree with TRBD2. This CDR3 has 15 amino acids. Germline V gene sequence: CDR1 SEHNR, CDR2 FQNEAQ (reference sequence). The J segment lost 12 bases and the V segment lost 5 bases, leaving 11 bases of the junction unmatched. The CDR3 region has the DNA TGTGCCAGCAGCCCACCCCGACTAGCGGATGTCGTCCTGACTTTC. Translation: CASSPPRLADVVLTF.

This sequence joins TRBV10-3 and TRBJ1-5; D is uncertain. From germline, CDR1 is ENHRY and CDR2 SYGVKD. V dropped 6 bases and J dropped 7 bases, with 13 bases sitting between them. CDR3 length: 13 amino acids. The CDR3 DNA reads TGTGCCATCAGCCCGGAACCGGTGCAGCCCCAGCATTTT. It codes for CAISPEPVQPQHF.

In this sample, this clonotype turned up a few times. The chain combines TRBV3-1 with TRBJ2-5; D unresolved. Per the germline V gene, CDR1 is LGHDT and CDR2 is YNNKEL (reference sequence). The CDR3 is 13 amino acids. The germline V and J ends were trimmed by 4 bases and 5 bases, with 11 bases remaining between them. CDR3 sequence (DNA): TGTGCCAGCAGCCCTACCTCGAGTGAGACCCAGTACTTC. Its translation is CASSPTSSETQYF.

This clonotype came up a few times. The chain joins TRBV20-1 to TRBJ1-1, with D perhaps TRBD1 (5 bases). Germline assignment: CDR1 DFQATT and CDR2 SNEGSKA (reference sequence). Trimming removed 4 bases at V and 10 bases at J, with 16 bases between. The CDR3 spans 12 residues. The chain's CDR3 is CSAIWGDLGAFF. DNA for the CDR3: TGCAGTGCTATCTGGGGGGACCTTGGAGCTTTCTTT.

The gene calls are TRBV20-1 and TRBJ2-3, with a weak D call TRBD2 (5 bases). The ends were cut back, 1 base at V and 2 bases at J, with 13 bases in the middle. Germline values: CDR1 DFQATT, CDR2 SNEGSKA (reference sequence). CDR3 length: 15 residues. DNA for the CDR3: TGCAGTGCTAGAGCGGGTAGCGACCTCACAGATACGCAGTATTTT. Protein product: CSARAGSDLTDTQYF.

This rearrangement joins TRBV12-3 or TRBV12-4 to TRBJ1-1, with no clear D. The CDR3 length is 13 residues. Trimming took 2 bases from V and 3 from J, leaving 7 bases between them. The CDR3 DNA reads as TGTGCCAGCAGTTTATTTAGGGACACTGAAGCTTTCTTT. Amino acids: CASSLFRDTEAFF.

The chain combines TRBV7-2 with TRBJ1-3, with 12 nucleotides matching TRBD1. Germline-derived CDR1 and CDR2 are SGHTA and FQGNSA. The CDR3 is made up of 15 amino acids. V trimming: 5 bases; J trimming: 4 bases; junction bases outside the gene matches: 3. In nucleotides, the CDR3 is TGTGCCAGCAGCGGGACAGGGGGCGGGGGAAACACCATATATTTT. This gives the protein CASSGTGGGGNTIYF.

CDR3 bases: TGTGCCAGCAGACCGACTAGCGACACAGATACGCAGTATTTT. It specifies CASRPTSDTDTQYF. The genes are TRBV12-3 or TRBV12-4 and TRBJ2-3; the match to TRBD2 covers 8 bases. The J segment lost 2 bases and the V segment lost 6 bases, leaving 4 bases of the junction unmatched. CDR3 length: 14 residues.

V is TRBV20-1 and J is TRBJ2-7; 7 nucleotides agree with TRBD2. Germline loops: CDR1 DFQATT, CDR2 SNEGSKA (reference sequence). The CDR3 covers 12 residues. Trimming at V came to 6 bases and at J to 5 bases, leaving 7 bases not matched to a gene. The DNA of the CDR3 is TGCAGTGCGTTCGCGGGAGTGAACGAGCAGTACTTC. As protein: CSAFAGVNEQYF.

The V gene is TRBV5-1, the J gene TRBJ1-2; D is possibly TRBD1 (5 bases). The CDR3 extends over 14 amino acids. V lost 1 base, J lost 5 bases, and 12 bases lay in between. Germline V gives CDR1 SGHRS, CDR2 YFSETQ. CDR3 nucleotides: TGCGCCAGCAGCTTGCGATTGGCAGGGTATGGCTACACCTTC. Residues: CASSLRLAGYGYTF.

V gene TRBV12-3 or TRBV12-4 combines with J gene TRBJ1-1; 9 nucleotides align to TRBD1. With V trimmed by 7 bases and J by 11 bases, 8 bases remained unmatched. The CDR3 totals 12 residues. For the CDR3, the DNA is TGTGCCAGCAACAGCCGGACAGGGGTGGCTTTCTTT. Protein product: CASNSRTGVAFF.

The chain joins TRBV27 to TRBJ1-3; D is uncertain. The CDR3 covers 13 residues. Trimming took 2 bases from V and 9 from J, leaving 11 bases between them. The V gene's germline CDR1 is MNHEY and CDR2 SMNVEV (reference sequence). The CDR3 sequence: CASSLRRSGTIYF. The CDR3 DNA is TGTGCCAGCAGTTTAAGACGATCCGGCACCATATATTTT.

The rearrangement links TRBV20-1 to TRBJ2-5; D possibly corresponds to TRBD2 (5 bases). The CDR3 sequence is 13 residues long. V dropped 4 bases and J dropped 2 bases, with 11 bases sitting between them. The germline CDR1 and CDR2 sequences are DFQATT and SNEGSKA (reference sequence). The CDR3 DNA reads as TGCAGTGCTACCGGGGTTGGACAAGAGACCCAGTACTTC. It yields the protein CSATGVGQETQYF.

The rearrangement joins TRBV30 to TRBJ1-1; TRBD1 might be the D (6 bases). V dropped 5 bases and J dropped 1 base, with 11 bases sitting between them. CDR3 length: 13 amino acids. Germline CDR1 is GTSNPN and CDR2 is SVGIG (reference sequence). In DNA form, the CDR3 reads TGTGCCTGGGACACGGACAGGAACACTGAAGCTTTCTTT. This sequence encodes CAWDTDRNTEAFF.

The chain carries TRBV12-3 or TRBV12-4 and TRBJ2-3, with TRBD2 matching 8 bases. Trimming removed 4 bases from V and 12 bases from J; junction bases left unmatched: 6. This CDR3 contains 12 residues. The CDR3 sequence is CASSSGGTSQYF. The CDR3 region has the DNA TGTGCCAGCAGTTCGGGAGGGACTAGTCAGTATTTT.

This rearrangement joins TRBV14 to TRBJ2-1, with a possible D match to TRBD2 (6 bases). Trimming cost V 2 bases and J 4 bases, with 15 bases left between them. This CDR3 has 16 residues. In germline, CDR1 is SGHDN, CDR2 FVKESK. The CDR3 loop is CASSQSLGRGYNEQFF. The CDR3 nucleotides are TGTGCCAGCAGCCAATCTCTCGGGAGAGGTTACAATGAGCAGTTCTTC.

The CDR3 DNA reads TGTGCCAGCAGTTTAGCCCAAGCGCAGCCCCAGCATTTT. It translates to CASSLAQAQPQHF. The chain carries TRBV12-3 or TRBV12-4 and TRBJ1-5; no firm D call. The CDR3 totals 13 residues. V gave up 0 bases and J gave up 7 bases, with 7 bases separating them.

In its sample, this clonotype was seen a few times. The V gene is TRBV7-9, the J gene TRBJ2-5; 7 bases align to TRBD2. V gave up 5 bases and J gave up 4 bases; unmatched junction bases: 4. The CDR3 length is 13 residues. Germline V lookup: CDR1 SEHNR, CDR2 FQNEAQ (reference sequence). The CDR3 is CASSRSGLETQYF. DNA for the CDR3: TGTGCCAGCAGCCGTAGCGGGTTAGAGACCCAGTACTTC.

The chain links TRBV25-1 to TRBJ1-3; D ambiguous. Trimming shortened V by 1 base and J by 4 bases, and 11 bases separated the two germline ends. Looked up from germline, CDR1 is MGHDK and CDR2 is SYGVNS. The length of the CDR3 is 15 residues. The CDR3 DNA is TGTGCCAGCAGTGAATTCAGGTCGGCCGGAAACACCATATATTTT. Translating it yields CASSEFRSAGNTIYF.

This clonotype was counted between two and nine times. This sequence joins TRBV5-1 and TRBJ1-5; 7 nucleotides agree with TRBD1. The length of the CDR3 is 14 residues. Germline CDR1 SGHRS, CDR2 YFSETQ. With 4 bases clipped from V and 4 bases from J, the junction kept 5 bases outside the gene matches. This CDR3 reads CASSPTGQNQPQHF. For the CDR3, the DNA is TGCGCCAGCAGCCCGACAGGGCAGAATCAGCCCCAGCATTTT.

The chain couples TRBV20-1 to TRBJ2-2, with D possibly being TRBD1 or TRBD2 (7 bases each). The CDR3 loop spans 14 amino acids. Germline loops: CDR1 DFQATT, CDR2 SNEGSKA (reference sequence). Trimming pared 2 bases from V and 7 bases from J, leaving 14 bases between. The CDR3 nucleotides read TGCAGTGCTAGATCGCAGGGGGAGGGCGGGGAGCTGTTTTTT. This gives the protein CSARSQGEGGELFF.

The CDR3: CASSSPRLAEETYEQYF. The CDR3, as DNA: TGTGCCAGCAGCTCTCCCCGGTTGGCGGAGGAAACGTACGAGCAGTACTTC. The V and J genes are TRBV5-5 and TRBJ2-7; D possibly corresponds to TRBD2 (5 bases). CDR1 and CDR2 (germline): SGHKS, YYEKEE (reference sequence). Trimming shortened V by 3 bases and J by 4 bases, and 23 bases separated the two germline ends. The CDR3 contains 17 residues.